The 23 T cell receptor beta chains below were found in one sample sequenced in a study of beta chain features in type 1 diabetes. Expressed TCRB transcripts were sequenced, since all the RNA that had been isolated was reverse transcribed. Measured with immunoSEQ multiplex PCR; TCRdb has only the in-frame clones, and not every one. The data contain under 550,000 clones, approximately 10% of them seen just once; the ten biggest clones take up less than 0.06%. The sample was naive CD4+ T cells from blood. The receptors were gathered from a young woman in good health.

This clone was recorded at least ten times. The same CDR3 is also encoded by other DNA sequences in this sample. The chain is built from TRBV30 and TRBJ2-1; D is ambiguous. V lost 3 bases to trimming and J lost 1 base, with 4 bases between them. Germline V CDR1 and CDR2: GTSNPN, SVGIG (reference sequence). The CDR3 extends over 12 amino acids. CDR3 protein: CAWSGSYNEQFF. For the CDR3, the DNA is TGTGCCTGGAGCGGTTCCTACAATGAGCAGTTCTTC.

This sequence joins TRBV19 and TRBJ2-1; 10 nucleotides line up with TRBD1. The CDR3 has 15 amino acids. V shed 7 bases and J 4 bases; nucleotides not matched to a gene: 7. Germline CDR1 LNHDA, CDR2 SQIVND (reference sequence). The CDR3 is CASTPDRGTYNEQFF. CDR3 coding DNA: TGTGCCAGTACCCCGGACAGGGGGACGTACAATGAGCAGTTCTTC.

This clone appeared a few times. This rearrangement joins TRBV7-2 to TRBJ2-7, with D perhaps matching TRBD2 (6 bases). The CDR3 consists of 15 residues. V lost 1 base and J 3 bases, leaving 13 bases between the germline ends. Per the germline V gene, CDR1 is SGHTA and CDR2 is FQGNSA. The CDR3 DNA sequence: TGTGCCAGCAGCTTAGTGGCGGGGAGAGACTACGAGCAGTACTTC. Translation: CASSLVAGRDYEQYF.

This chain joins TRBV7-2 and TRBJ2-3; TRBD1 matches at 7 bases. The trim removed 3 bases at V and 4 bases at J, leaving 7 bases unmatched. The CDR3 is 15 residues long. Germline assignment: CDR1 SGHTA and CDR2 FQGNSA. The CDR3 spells CASSFSTGRADTQYF. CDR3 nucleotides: TGTGCCAGCAGCTTTTCGACAGGGAGAGCAGATACGCAGTATTTT.

The CDR3 DNA sequence: TGTGCCAGCAGCGTGGACTTGATGAACACTGAAGCTTTCTTT. It translates to CASSVDLMNTEAFF. The gene calls are TRBV9 and TRBJ1-1; D unclear. Trimming took 2 bases from V and 0 from J, leaving 8 bases between them. The CDR3 contains 14 residues. Per the germline V gene, CDR1 is SGDLS and CDR2 is YYNGEE.

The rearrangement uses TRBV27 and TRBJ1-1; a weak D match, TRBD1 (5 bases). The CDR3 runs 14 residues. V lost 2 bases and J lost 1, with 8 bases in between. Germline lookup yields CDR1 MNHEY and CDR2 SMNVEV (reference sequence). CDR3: CASSLRGTNTEAFF. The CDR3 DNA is TGTGCCAGCAGTTTAAGAGGGACGAACACTGAAGCTTTCTTT.

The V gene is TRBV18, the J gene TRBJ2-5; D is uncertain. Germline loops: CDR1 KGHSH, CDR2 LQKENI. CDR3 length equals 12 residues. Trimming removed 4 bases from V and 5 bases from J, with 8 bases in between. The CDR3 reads CASSLSRETQYF. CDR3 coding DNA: TGTGCCAGCTCACTTAGCCGGGAGACCCAGTACTTC.

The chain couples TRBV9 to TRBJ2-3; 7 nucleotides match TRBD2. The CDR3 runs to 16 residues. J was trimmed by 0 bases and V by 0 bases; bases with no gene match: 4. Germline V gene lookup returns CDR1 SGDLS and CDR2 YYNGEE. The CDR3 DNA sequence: TGTGCCAGCAGCGTAGGGGGACTACGGAGCACAGATACGCAGTATTTT. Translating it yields CASSVGGLRSTDTQYF. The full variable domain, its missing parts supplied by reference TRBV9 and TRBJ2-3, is DSGVTQTPKHLITATGQRVTLRCSPRSGDLSVYWYQQSLDQGLQFLIQYYNGEERAKGNILERFSAQQFPDLHSELNLSSLELGDSALYFCASSVGGLRSTDTQYFGPGTRLTVL.

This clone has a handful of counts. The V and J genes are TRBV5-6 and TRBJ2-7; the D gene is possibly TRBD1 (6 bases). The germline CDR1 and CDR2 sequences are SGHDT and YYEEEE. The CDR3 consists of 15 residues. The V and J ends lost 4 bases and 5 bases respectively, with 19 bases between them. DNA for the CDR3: TGTGCCAGCAGCCACACAGGGAAGTCAAGGGACGAGCAGTACTTC. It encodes CASSHTGKSRDEQYF.

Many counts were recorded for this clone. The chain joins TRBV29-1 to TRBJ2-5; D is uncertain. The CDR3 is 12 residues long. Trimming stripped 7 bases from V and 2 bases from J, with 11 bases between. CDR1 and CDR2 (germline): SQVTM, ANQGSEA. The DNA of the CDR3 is TGCAGCGCCCGGGCCACGCAAGAGACCCAGTACTTC. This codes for CSARATQETQYF.

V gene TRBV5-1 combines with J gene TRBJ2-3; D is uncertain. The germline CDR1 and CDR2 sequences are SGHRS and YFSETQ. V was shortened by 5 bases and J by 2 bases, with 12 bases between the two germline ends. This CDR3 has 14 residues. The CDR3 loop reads CASSPSANTDTQYF. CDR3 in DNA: TGCGCCAGCAGTCCCTCGGCGAACACAGATACGCAGTATTTT.

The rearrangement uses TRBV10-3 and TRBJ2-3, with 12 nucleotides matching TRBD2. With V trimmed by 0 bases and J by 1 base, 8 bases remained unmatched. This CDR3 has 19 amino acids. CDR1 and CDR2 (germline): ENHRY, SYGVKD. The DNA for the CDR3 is TGTGCCATCAGTGAGTCTACTAGCGGGGGGCCGATAGGCACAGATACGCAGTATTTT. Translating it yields CAISESTSGGPIGTDTQYF.

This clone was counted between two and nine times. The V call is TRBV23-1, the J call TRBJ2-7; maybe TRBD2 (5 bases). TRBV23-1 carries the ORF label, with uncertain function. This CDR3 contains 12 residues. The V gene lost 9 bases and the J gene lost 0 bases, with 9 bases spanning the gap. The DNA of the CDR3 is TGCGCCAGAGGAGGAGCCTCCTACGAGCAGTACGTC. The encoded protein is CARGGASYEQYV.

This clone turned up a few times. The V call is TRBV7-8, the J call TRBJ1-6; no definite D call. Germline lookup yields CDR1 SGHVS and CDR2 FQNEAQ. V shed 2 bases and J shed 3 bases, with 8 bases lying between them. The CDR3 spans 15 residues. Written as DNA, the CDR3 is TGTGCCAGCAGCTTAACCGGCAGCTATAATTCACCCCTCCACTTT. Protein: CASSLTGSYNSPLHF. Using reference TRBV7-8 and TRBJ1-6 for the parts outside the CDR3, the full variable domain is GAGVSQSPRYKVAKRGQDVALRCDPISGHVSLFWYQQALGQGPEFLTYFQNEAQLDKSGLPSDRFFAERPEGSVSTLKIQRTQQEDSAVYLCASSLTGSYNSPLHFGNGTRLTVT.

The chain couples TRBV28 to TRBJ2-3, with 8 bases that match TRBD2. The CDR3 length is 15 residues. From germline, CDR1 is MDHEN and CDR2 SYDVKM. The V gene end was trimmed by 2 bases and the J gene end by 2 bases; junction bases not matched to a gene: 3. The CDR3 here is CASSLASGYTDTQYF. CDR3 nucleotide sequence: TGTGCCAGCAGTTTAGCTAGCGGGTACACAGATACGCAGTATTTT.

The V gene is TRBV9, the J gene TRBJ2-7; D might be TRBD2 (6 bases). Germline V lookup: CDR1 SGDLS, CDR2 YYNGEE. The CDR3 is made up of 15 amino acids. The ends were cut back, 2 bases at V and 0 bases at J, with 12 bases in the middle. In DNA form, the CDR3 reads TGTGCCAGCAGCGTTTCTAGCGCGAGCTCCTACGAGCAGTACTTC. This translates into CASSVSSASSYEQYF.

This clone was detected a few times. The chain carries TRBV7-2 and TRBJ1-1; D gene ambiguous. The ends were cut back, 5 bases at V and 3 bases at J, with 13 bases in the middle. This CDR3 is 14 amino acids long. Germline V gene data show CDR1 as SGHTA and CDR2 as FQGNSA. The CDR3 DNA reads TGTGCCAGCAGCGACCGGAACCGGGACACTGAAGCTTTCTTT. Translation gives CASSDRNRDTEAFF.

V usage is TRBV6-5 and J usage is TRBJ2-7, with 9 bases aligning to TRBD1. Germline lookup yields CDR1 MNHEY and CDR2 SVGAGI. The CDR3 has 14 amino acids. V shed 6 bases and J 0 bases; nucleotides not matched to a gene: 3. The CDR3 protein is CASRGTGSSYEQYF. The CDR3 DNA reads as TGTGCCAGCAGAGGGACAGGGAGCTCCTACGAGCAGTACTTC.

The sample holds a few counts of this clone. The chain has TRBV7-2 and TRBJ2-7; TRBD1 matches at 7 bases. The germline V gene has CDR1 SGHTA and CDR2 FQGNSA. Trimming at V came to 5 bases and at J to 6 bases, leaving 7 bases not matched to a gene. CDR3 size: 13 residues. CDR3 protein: CASSPRQGLEQYV. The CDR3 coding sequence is TGTGCCAGCAGCCCCCGACAGGGCCTCGAGCAGTACGTC.

The CDR3 sequence: CASSQDPGTGSNNEQFF. CDR3 bases: TGCGCCAGCAGCCAAGACCCCGGGACAGGATCAAACAATGAGCAGTTCTTC. The chain uses TRBV4-3 and TRBJ2-1; 8 bases map to TRBD1. The CDR3 consists of 17 residues. Germline CDR1 reads LGHNA; CDR2 reads YSLEER. V gave up 0 bases and J gave up 5 bases; unmatched junction bases: 9.

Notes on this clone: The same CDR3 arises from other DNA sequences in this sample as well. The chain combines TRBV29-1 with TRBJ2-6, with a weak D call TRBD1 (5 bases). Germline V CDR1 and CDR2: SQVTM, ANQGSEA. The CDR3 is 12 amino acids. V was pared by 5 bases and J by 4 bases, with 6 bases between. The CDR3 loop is CSVSGGANVLTF. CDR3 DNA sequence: TGCAGCGTTTCAGGGGGGGCCAACGTCCTGACTTTC.

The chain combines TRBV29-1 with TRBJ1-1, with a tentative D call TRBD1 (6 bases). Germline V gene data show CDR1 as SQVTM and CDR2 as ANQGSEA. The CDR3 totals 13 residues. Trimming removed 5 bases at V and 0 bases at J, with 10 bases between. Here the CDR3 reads CSVRQDLNTEAFF. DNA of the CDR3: TGCAGCGTTCGACAGGACTTGAACACTGAAGCTTTCTTT.

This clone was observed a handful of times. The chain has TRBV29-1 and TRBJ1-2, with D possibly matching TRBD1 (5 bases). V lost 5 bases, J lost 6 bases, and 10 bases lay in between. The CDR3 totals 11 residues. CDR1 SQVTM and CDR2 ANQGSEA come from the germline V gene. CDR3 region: CSVPGLDGYTF. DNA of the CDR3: TGCAGCGTTCCGGGACTGGATGGCTACACCTTC.